Included here is one T cell receptor beta chain sequence, with context. The antigen is not known. Terminally differentiated effector memory CD45RA+ cells were excluded by CCR7 positive selection of CD45RO-negative cells. These data belong to a study of shared clonotypes between healthy human individuals. Study conclusions and caveats: Large depth notwithstanding, sorted-subset sequencing proved incomplete by rarefaction.

Trimming at V came to 6 bases and at J to 4 bases, leaving 16 bases not matched to a gene. The germline gives CDR1 MNHEY, CDR2 SMNVEV (reference sequence). The CDR3 consists of 17 residues. TCRdb's copy holds only in-frame clones and misses some; the assay was immunoSEQ multiplex PCR. The sample consists of roughly 590,000 clones, roughly 95% of them appearing once. The chain joins TRBV27 to TRBJ1-1; 8 bases map to TRBD1. The sequence was collected from a woman younger than 45 in good health. What was sequenced was naive CD8+ T cells sorted from blood. CDR3 nucleotide sequence: TGTGCCAGCAGGATGGTAGCGGCAGGGGGCTTCGGCACTGAAGCTTTCTTT. It translates to CASRMVAAGGFGTEAFF.